One TCR beta chain is described in this entry. This sample is part of a study of blood T cells in healthy people across ages. CDR1 is SEHNR and CDR2 is FQNEAQ in the germline V gene (reference sequence). Unmatched junction bases numbered 9, after V lost 9 bases and J lost 6 bases. This CDR3 contains 15 residues. Alongside a J-beta primer mix, a sample-barcoded 5' primer served in a second PCR lasting 7 to 11 cycles. Any given sample supplied a minimum of 3 million CDR3-containing paired-end reads. Using its own MiXCR run on the 5' RACE reads, TCRdb lists one record per CDR3 protein. The sample contains over 600,000 distinct CDR3 sequences, just over 55% of which appear only once.

The V gene is TRBV7-9, the J gene TRBJ2-1, with 12 bases matching TRBD1. The sequencing input was blood. The source is a man in his forties in good health. The CDR3: CASSLPGQGANEQFF. The DNA of the CDR3 is TGTGCCAGTAGCCTCCCGGGACAGGGGGCCAATGAGCAGTTCTTC.